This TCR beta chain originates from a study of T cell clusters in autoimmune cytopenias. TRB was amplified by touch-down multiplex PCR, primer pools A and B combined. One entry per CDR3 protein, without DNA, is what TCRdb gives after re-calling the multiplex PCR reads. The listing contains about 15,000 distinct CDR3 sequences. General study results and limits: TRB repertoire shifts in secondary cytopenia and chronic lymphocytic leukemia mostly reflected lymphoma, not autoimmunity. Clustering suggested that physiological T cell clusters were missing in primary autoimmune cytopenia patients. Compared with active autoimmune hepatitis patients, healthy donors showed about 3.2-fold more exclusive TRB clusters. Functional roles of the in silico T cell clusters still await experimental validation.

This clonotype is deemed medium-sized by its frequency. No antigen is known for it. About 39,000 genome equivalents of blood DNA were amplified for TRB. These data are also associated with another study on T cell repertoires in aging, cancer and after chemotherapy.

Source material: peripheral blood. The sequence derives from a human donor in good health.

The CDR3 region is CASSFGASYEQYF. This rearrangement joins TRBV6-5 to TRBJ2-7; TCRdb's D call of TRBD1 is untestable without DNA. The CDR3 sequence is 13 residues long. Per the germline V gene, CDR1 is MNHEY and CDR2 is SVGAGI.